Below are 18 T cell receptor beta chains sequenced from a single sample in a study of cytomegalovirus exposure and HLA in healthy donors. Primers for the PCR totalled 60 Vbeta and 13 Jbeta. The protocol was immunoSEQ multiplex PCR, while the TCRdb copy is restricted to in-frame clones and leaves out a portion. The repertoire holds about 130,000 clones, with about 83% as singletons. Sequenced input: PBMCs. The receptors were sampled from a young woman in good health and CMV-seronegative.

The chain carries TRBV27 and TRBJ2-7; 11 bases align to TRBD2. The CDR3 is 16 amino acids. Germline-derived CDR1 and CDR2 are MNHEY and SMNVEV (reference sequence). The V and J ends lost 6 bases and 0 bases, in that order; junction bases with no gene match: 7. The CDR3 loop reads CASSFLLAGGSYEQYF. DNA for the CDR3: TGTGCCAGCAGCTTCCTCCTAGCGGGGGGCTCCTACGAGCAGTACTTC.

The chain links TRBV28 to TRBJ1-4; 7 bases are shared with TRBD1. Unmatched junction bases numbered 16, after V lost 3 bases and J lost 3 bases. This CDR3 has 19 residues. Per germline, CDR1 MDHEN and CDR2 SYDVKM. CDR3 sequence: CASSFPSGGGGLPNEKLFF. Written as DNA, the CDR3 is TGTGCCAGCAGTTTCCCCAGCGGAGGGGGCGGTTTGCCTAATGAAAAACTGTTTTTT.

The chain joins TRBV6-5 to TRBJ2-5; the match to TRBD1 covers 7 bases. The closer fit of TRBJ2-7 to the DNA end suggests the J call may be wrong. The germline gives CDR1 MNHEY, CDR2 SVGAGI. The CDR3 has 16 residues. CDR3: CASSYSSDRELYEQYF. CDR3 in DNA: TGTGCCAGCAGTTACTCGTCCGACAGGGAACTCTACGAGCAGTACTTC.

The chain couples TRBV28 to TRBJ2-5; 7 bases fit TRBD1. The DNA end is a closer match to TRBJ2-7, so the J assignment may be wrong. CDR1 is MDHEN and CDR2 is SYDVKM in the germline V gene. The CDR3 loop spans 15 amino acids. CDR3 in amino acids: CASSVETGQSYEQYF. As DNA, the CDR3 is TGTGCCAGCAGCGTGGAAACGGGACAGTCCTACGAGCAGTACTTC.

This rearrangement joins TRBV5-1 to TRBJ2-5; 14 nucleotides agree with TRBD2. V dropped 4 bases and J dropped 2; count of bases not matched to a gene: 4. The germline CDR1 and CDR2 sequences are SGHRS and YFSETQ. The CDR3 sequence is 16 residues long. The CDR3: CASSSGLAGGQETQYF. The CDR3 DNA follows: TGCGCCAGCAGCAGCGGACTAGCGGGGGGACAAGAGACCCAGTACTTC.

CDR3 in DNA: TGTGCCAGCAGTGAAGTTATCCAGGGTTCTCACTATGGCTACACCTTC. Amino acid sequence: CASSEVIQGSHYGYTF. The V gene is TRBV6-1, the J gene TRBJ1-2; tentatively, D is TRBD1 (5 bases). The germline V gene encodes CDR1 MNHNS and CDR2 SASEGT. The CDR3 extends over 16 amino acids. V was clipped by 1 base and J by 3 bases, with 15 bases between them.

V and J are TRBV6-1 and TRBJ1-2; 8 bases agree with TRBD1. CDR1 is MNHNS, CDR2 SASEGT, per germline. The CDR3 runs 13 residues. V was clipped by 3 bases and J by 8 bases; unmatched bases: 5. This CDR3 is CASSEDRVKGYTF. The CDR3 DNA follows: TGTGCCAGCAGTGAGGACAGGGTAAAGGGCTACACCTTC.

V and J are TRBV9 and TRBJ1-3; D gene uncertain. CDR3 length: 16 amino acids. The ends were cut back, 0 bases at V and 0 bases at J, with 10 bases in the middle. Germline CDR1 SGDLS, CDR2 YYNGEE. The CDR3 DNA reads as TGTGCCAGCAGCGTAGGCCACACCGCCTCTGGAAACACCATATATTTT. Amino acids: CASSVGHTASGNTIYF.

In this sample, this clone turned up once. V usage is TRBV13 and J usage is TRBJ2-7; 7 bases line up with TRBD2. The CDR3 length is 15 residues. V shed 2 bases and J 3 bases; nucleotides not matched to a gene: 7. The V gene's germline CDR1 is PRHDT and CDR2 FYEKMQ (reference sequence). The CDR3 DNA is TGTGCCAGCAGCTTACGGGAGGCCGACCACTACGAGCAGTACTTC. Residues: CASSLREADHYEQYF.

The chain is built from TRBV29-1 and TRBJ2-7; D possibly corresponds to TRBD1 (5 bases). Germline values: CDR1 SQVTM, CDR2 ANQGSEA. There are 12 residues in the CDR3. The ends were cut back, 7 bases at V and 3 bases at J, with 13 bases in the middle. DNA of the CDR3: TGCAGCGCCAGGGCCCACCTCTACGAGCAGTACTTC. It is translated as CSARAHLYEQYF.

V is TRBV4-2 and J is TRBJ2-5; 10 bases align to TRBD2. The J call may be in error: the DNA end matches TRBJ2-7 better. Germline CDR1 LGHNA, CDR2 YNFKEQ. The CDR3 length is 16 residues. This chain's CDR3 is CASSRLQSSGSDEQYF. The DNA for the CDR3 is TGTGCCAGCAGCCGACTGCAATCTAGCGGGAGCGACGAGCAGTACTTC.

This sequence joins TRBV28 and TRBJ2-3; 7 bases match TRBD2. J gave up 4 bases and V 3 bases, and 7 bases lay outside the gene matches. This CDR3 is 15 amino acids long. Looked up from germline, CDR1 is MDHEN and CDR2 is SYDVKM. The CDR3 loop reads CASSLVGGDADTQYF. CDR3 DNA sequence: TGTGCCAGCAGTTTGGTGGGAGGGGATGCAGATACGCAGTATTTT.

The rearrangement joins TRBV28 to TRBJ2-7; TRBD1 agrees at 9 bases. The trim removed 4 bases at V and 3 bases at J, leaving 4 bases unmatched. Germline V lookup: CDR1 MDHEN, CDR2 SYDVKM. The CDR3 runs to 14 residues. The CDR3 sequence is CASSSGQGFYEQYF. CDR3 coding DNA: TGTGCCAGCAGTTCTGGACAGGGGTTCTACGAGCAGTACTTC.

This rearrangement joins TRBV4-2 to TRBJ2-7; D is unresolved. V dropped 1 base and J dropped 3 bases, with 10 bases sitting between them. CDR1 is LGHNA and CDR2 is YNFKEQ in the germline V gene. The CDR3 sequence is 14 residues long. CDR3 DNA sequence: TGTGCCAGCAGCCAAGTCGAATCAGACTACGAGCAGTACTTC. It translates to CASSQVESDYEQYF.

This chain links TRBV4-2 with TRBJ2-3; 11 positions agree with TRBD2. V gave up 0 bases and J gave up 2 bases; unmatched junction bases: 7. This CDR3 spans 18 amino acids. From germline, CDR1 is LGHNA and CDR2 YNFKEQ. CDR3 in DNA: TGTGCCAGCAGCCAAGATCCCGGGACTAGCGGATACACAGATACGCAGTATTTT. It specifies CASSQDPGTSGYTDTQYF.

The chain combines TRBV28 with TRBJ1-5; D remains ambiguous. Trimming removed 1 base at V and 1 base at J, with 5 bases between. CDR3 length: 14 amino acids. Per the germline V gene, CDR1 is MDHEN and CDR2 is SYDVKM. The CDR3 nucleotides read TGTGCCAGCAGTTTATTTCAGAGCAATCAGCCCCAGCATTTT. Amino acid sequence: CASSLFQSNQPQHF.

CDR3 sequence (DNA): TGTGCCACCTCCTTAGATTCACCCCTCCACTTT. It codes for CATSLDSPLHF. V is TRBV7-2 and J is TRBJ1-6, with D hard to call. V dropped 10 bases and J dropped 8 bases, with 9 bases sitting between them. Per the germline V gene, CDR1 is SGHTA and CDR2 is FQGNSA. This CDR3 has 11 residues.

The chain is built from TRBV7-3 and TRBJ2-7, with TRBD2 matching over 10 bases. Losses at the gene ends were 5 bases for V and 0 bases for J; bases not matched to a gene: 16. Germline V gene lookup returns CDR1 SGHTA and CDR2 FQGTGA. CDR3 length: 19 amino acids. The CDR3 region is CASSPRHSGRASSSYEQYF. The CDR3 DNA reads as TGTGCCAGCAGCCCCCGACACAGCGGGAGGGCCTCCTCCTCCTACGAGCAGTACTTC.